Detailed here is one T cell receptor beta chain. These data are taken from a study of blood T cell repertoires in COVID-19. Sequenced by immunoSEQ multiplex PCR; TCRdb stores in-frame clones only, minus some. The sample comprises about 71,000 clones, around 85% of which are singletons, and roughly 5.5% rests with the top ten. This CDR3 has 19 residues. V was shortened by 4 bases and J by 1 base, with 24 bases between the two germline ends. Germline V gives CDR1 SGDLS, CDR2 YYNGEE. The origin of this receptor is a man at least 80 years old with acute or convalescent COVID-19. Input material: peripheral blood. The chain is built from TRBV9 and TRBJ1-3, with D tentatively TRBD1 (6 bases). CDR3 protein: CASSPLGTPFGGSGNTIYF. CDR3 nucleotide sequence: TGTGCCAGCAGCCCTCTTGGGACACCATTTGGAGGTTCTGGAAACACCATATATTTT.